This T cell receptor (beta chain) comes out of a study of blood T cell repertoires in COVID-19. Study as a whole: Acute and convalescent COVID-19 specimens originated in the United States, Italy and Spain. T cells, B-cell-depleted T cells, or PBMCs provided the cDNA or gDNA that served as material.

The CDR3 has 14 residues. From germline, CDR1 is MNHEY and CDR2 SVGAGI. V lost 10 bases and J lost 3, with 13 bases in between. Authors' processing steps: From reference gene primer amplification, estimates of nucleated cell counts were derived. TCRdb keeps only in-frame clones here, not all; method: immunoSEQ multiplex PCR. V and J calls and clone size follow that table, whereas D and trimming were derived from the DNA. The data show about 150,000 clones, 84% seen once. The TCR originated in a woman in her fifties or sixties with acute or convalescent COVID-19. The genes are TRBV6-5 and TRBJ2-6; possibly TRBD2 for D (6 bases). Sequencing was done on a sample of peripheral blood. The CDR3 reads CATIFGGGANVLTF. The CDR3 region has the DNA TGTGCCACCATATTCGGGGGTGGGGCCAACGTCCTGACTTTC.